A selection of T cell receptor beta chains follows, all from one sample in a study of T cells of healthy individuals. TCRdb reanalysed the 5' RACE reads using MiXCR and keeps one entry per CDR3 protein. The sample gives about 100,000 distinct CDR3 sequences, about 16% of which show up once; 6% to 8% is in the top ten. The origin of the receptors is a human donor in good health. The conserved cysteine and the conserved F or W are not part of the CDR3 here. A D gene is named only where the DNA matches it firmly.

v_call | d_call | cdr3_aa
TRBV7-2 | - | ASSLATTTYEQY
TRBV5-1 | - | ASSVAGDTYTDTQY
TRBV6-2/TRBV6-3 | - | ASNSLGTYSNQPQH
TRBV5-6 | TRBD1 | ASSLIDRGEKLF
TRBV10-3 | - | AIGVDNQPQH
TRBV20-1 | - | SARDQGRWETQY
TRBV20-1 | - | SARLGQNGYEQY
TRBV12-3/TRBV12-4 | - | ASSLVSDYGYT
TRBV5-1 | - | ASSLGPDRYTQY
TRBV20-1 | - | SGVGAKNIQY
TRBV5-5 | - | ASSPLSGRSTDTQY
TRBV4-3 | - | ASSQGGRGYT
TRBV5-6 | - | ASSLGLLYEQY
TRBV4-1 | TRBD1 | ASSLGRQGGNQPQH
TRBV7-9 | - | ASSLEASSLSDEQY
TRBV7-2 | - | ASSLAAGEYEQY
TRBV12-3/TRBV12-4 | TRBD2 | ASSGLAETQY
TRBV5-1 | - | ASSLGQANYEQY
TRBV20-1 | TRBD1 | SARDRAGANVLT
TRBV20-1 | TRBD1 | SAHGTDEKLF
TRBV4-3 | - | ASSQVQKAPLH
TRBV7-2 | - | ASSGADTQY
TRBV5-6 | - | ASSSGRSSYNEQF
TRBV30 | - | AWSGRGYTDTQY
TRBV5-1 | - | ASSLSQPGNSPLH
TRBV2 | TRBD1 | ASRPDRVGNQPQH
TRBV10-3 | TRBD2 | AIKAGGPSGTDTQY
TRBV3-1 | - | ASSQPTSTEAF
TRBV7-3 | TRBD1 | ASSLSDRGLITGELF
TRBV3-1 | TRBD1 | ASSSKGTDNSPLH
TRBV27 | - | ASSLSYATNEKLF
TRBV28 | - | ASSWSVAPYEQY
TRBV3-1 | TRBD2 | ASSHRLAGVVETQY
TRBV28 | - | ASSSVRGTYQETQY
TRBV19 | - | ASSEGFNYGYT
TRBV5-1 | - | ASSLFGQVGSYEQY
TRBV6-5 | - | ASSYMQSPLH